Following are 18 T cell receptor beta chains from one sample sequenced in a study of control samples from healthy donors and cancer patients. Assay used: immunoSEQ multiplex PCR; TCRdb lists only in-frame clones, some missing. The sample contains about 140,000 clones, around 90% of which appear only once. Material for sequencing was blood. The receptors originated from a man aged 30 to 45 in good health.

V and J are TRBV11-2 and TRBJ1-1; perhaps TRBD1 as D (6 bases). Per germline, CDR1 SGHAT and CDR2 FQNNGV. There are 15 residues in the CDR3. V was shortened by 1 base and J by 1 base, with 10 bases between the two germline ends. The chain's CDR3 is CASSLGYRANTEAFF. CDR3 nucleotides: TGTGCCAGCAGCTTAGGATACAGGGCGAACACTGAAGCTTTCTTT. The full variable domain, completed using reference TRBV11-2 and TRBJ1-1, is EAGVAQSPRYKIIEKRQSVAFWCNPISGHATLYWYQQILGQGPKLLIQFQNNGVVDDSQLPKDRFSAERLKGVDSTLKIQPAKLEDSAVYLCASSLGYRANTEAFFGQGTRLTVV.

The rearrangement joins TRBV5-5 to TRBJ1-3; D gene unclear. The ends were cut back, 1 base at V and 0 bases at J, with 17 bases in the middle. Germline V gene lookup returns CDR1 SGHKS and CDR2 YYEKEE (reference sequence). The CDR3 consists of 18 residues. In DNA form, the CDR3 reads TGTGCCAGCAGCTTGCAATCCAGCCACAGCAGCTCTGGAAACACCATATATTTT. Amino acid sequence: CASSLQSSHSSSGNTIYF.

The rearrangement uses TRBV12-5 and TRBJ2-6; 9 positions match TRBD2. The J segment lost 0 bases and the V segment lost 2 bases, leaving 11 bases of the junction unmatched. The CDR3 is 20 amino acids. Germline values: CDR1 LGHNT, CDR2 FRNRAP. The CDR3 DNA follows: TGTGCTAGTGGTTTGCTGACTAGCGGAATACTCACCTCTGGGGCCAACGTCCTGACTTTC. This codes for CASGLLTSGILTSGANVLTF.

This CDR3 reads CASSVGTGAYEQYF. CDR3 nucleotides: TGTGCCAGCTCCGTTGGGACAGGAGCCTACGAGCAGTACTTC. V and J are TRBV18 and TRBJ2-7, with 8 bases fitting TRBD1. Trimming took 6 bases from V and 2 from J; bases not matched to a gene: 6. Germline V gene sequence: CDR1 KGHSH, CDR2 LQKENI. CDR3 length equals 14 residues.

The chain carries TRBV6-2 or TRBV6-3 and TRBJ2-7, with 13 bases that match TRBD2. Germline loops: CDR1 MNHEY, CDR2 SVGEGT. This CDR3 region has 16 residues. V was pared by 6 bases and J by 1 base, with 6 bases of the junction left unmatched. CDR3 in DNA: TGTGCCAGCAGCAAGACTAGCGGGAGGCGGTCCTACGAGCAGTACTTC. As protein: CASSKTSGRRSYEQYF.

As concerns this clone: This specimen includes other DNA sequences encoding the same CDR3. The CDR3 bases are TGTGCCAGCAGTTACTCAACAGGGGTCTATGGCTACACCTTC. Its translation is CASSYSTGVYGYTF. This chain uses TRBV6-5 with TRBJ1-2; 7 bases map to TRBD1. The CDR3 has 14 residues. Looked up from germline, CDR1 is MNHEY and CDR2 is SVGAGI. V shed 0 bases, J shed 4 bases, and the junction held 2 bases outside the gene matches.

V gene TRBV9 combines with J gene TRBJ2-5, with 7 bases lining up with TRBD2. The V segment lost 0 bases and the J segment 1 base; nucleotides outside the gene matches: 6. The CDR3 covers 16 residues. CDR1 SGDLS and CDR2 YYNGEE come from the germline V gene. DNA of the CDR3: TGTGCCAGCAGCGTAGGCGCGGGAGCCCTCCAAGAGACCCAGTACTTC. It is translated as CASSVGAGALQETQYF.

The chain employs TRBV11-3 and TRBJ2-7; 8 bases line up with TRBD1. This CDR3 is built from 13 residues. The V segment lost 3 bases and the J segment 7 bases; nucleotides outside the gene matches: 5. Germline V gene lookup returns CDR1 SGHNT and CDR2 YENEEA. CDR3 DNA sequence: TGTGCCAGCAGCTTCCAGGGGGCGAAAGAGCAGTACTTC. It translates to CASSFQGAKEQYF.

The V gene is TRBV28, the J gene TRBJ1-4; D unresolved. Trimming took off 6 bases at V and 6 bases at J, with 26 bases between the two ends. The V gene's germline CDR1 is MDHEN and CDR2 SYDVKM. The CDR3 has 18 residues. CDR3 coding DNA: TGTGCCAGCAGCCTTCCCGGACCACCGACTAAGGTGGATGAAAAACTGTTTTTT. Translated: CASSLPGPPTKVDEKLFF. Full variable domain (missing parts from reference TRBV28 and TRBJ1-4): DVKVTQSSRYLVKRTGEKVFLECVQDMDHENMFWYRQDPGLGLRLIYFSYDVKMKEKGDIPEGYSVSREKKERFSLILESASTNQTSMYLCASSLPGPPTKVDEKLFFGSGTQLSVL.

CDR3 in amino acids: CAIGAPEITEAFF. The DNA of the CDR3 is TGTGCCATCGGGGCGCCGGAGATCACTGAAGCTTTCTTT. This rearrangement joins TRBV10-3 to TRBJ1-1; D is possibly TRBD1 (5 bases). The germline V gene has CDR1 ENHRY and CDR2 SYGVKD. The CDR3 has 13 amino acids. V was shortened by 8 bases and J by 4 bases, with 14 bases between the two germline ends.

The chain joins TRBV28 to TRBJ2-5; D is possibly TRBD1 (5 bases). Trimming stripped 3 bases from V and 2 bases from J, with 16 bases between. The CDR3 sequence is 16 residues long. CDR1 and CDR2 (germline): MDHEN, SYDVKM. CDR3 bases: TGTGCCAGCAGTTTTCCTCTAGGGGATGCGCAAGAGACCCAGTACTTC. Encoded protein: CASSFPLGDAQETQYF.

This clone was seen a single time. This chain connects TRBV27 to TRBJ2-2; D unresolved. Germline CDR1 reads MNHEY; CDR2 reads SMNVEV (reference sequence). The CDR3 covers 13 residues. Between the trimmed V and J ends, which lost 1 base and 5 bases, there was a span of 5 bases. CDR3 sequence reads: CASSLWGTGELFF. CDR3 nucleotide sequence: TGTGCCAGCAGTTTATGGGGAACCGGGGAGCTGTTTTTT.

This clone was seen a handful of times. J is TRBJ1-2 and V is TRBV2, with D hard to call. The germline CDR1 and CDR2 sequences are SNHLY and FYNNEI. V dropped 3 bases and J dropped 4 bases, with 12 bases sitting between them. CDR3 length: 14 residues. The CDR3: CASSDEGDVYGYTF. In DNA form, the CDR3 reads TGTGCCAGCAGTGATGAAGGTGATGTCTATGGCTACACCTTC.

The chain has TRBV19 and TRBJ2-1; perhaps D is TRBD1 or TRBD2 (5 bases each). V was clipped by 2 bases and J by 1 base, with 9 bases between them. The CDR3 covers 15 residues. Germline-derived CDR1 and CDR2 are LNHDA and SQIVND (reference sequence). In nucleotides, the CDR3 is TGTGCCAGTAGTATAACTGGGGGATCCTACAATGAGCAGTTCTTC. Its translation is CASSITGGSYNEQFF.

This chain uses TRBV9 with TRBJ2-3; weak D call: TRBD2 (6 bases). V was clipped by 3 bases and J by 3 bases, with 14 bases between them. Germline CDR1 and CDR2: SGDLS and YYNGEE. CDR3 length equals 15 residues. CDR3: CASSEWGGSTDTQYF. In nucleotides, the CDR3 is TGTGCCAGCAGCGAATGGGGAGGCAGTACAGATACGCAGTATTTT.

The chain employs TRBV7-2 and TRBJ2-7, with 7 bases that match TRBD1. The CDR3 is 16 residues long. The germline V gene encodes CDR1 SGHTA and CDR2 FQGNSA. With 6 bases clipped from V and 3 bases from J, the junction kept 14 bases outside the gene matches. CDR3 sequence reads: CASSERGQPTFYEQYF. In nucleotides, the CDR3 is TGTGCCAGCAGTGAAAGGGGGCAACCCACCTTCTACGAGCAGTACTTC.

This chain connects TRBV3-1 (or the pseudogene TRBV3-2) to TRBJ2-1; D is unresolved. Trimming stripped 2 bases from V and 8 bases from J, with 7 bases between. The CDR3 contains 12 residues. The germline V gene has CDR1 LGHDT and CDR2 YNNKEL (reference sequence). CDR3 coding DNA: TGTGCCAGCAGCCAAATCTGGTATGAGCAGTTCTTC. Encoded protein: CASSQIWYEQFF.

The chain's CDR3 is CASSPLSGGSGHEQFF. DNA for the CDR3: TGTGCCAGCTCACCCTTGTCTGGCGGGAGTGGCCATGAGCAGTTCTTC. The rearrangement joins TRBV18 to TRBJ2-1; 7 nucleotides align to TRBD2. CDR3 length: 16 residues. The ends lost 3 bases at V and 8 bases at J; junction bases unmatched: 13. Per the germline V gene, CDR1 is KGHSH and CDR2 is LQKENI. The variable domain in full, with the rest retrieved from reference TRBV18 and TRBJ2-1, is NAGVMQNPRHLVRRRGQEARLRCSPMKGHSHVYWYRQLPEEGLKFMVYLQKENIIDESGMPKERFSAEFPKEGPSILRIQQVVRGDSAAYFCASSPLSGGSGHEQFFGPGTRLTVL.